This entry is about one TCR beta chain. Its specificity is not known. Profiled with immunoSEQ multiplex PCR; TCRdb holds only in-frame clones, not every one. This repertoire shows about 51,000 clones, about 83% found once; its top ten account for 1.5% to 2%. The sample originates from a study of a mutant IDH1 vaccine in newly diagnosed glioma. Study-wide context: Most patients had radiochemotherapy with temozolomide before enrollment; others had one alone.

Time point described: baseline, week 1 (first vaccination visit). The treatment was: pre-vaccination baseline after standard-of-care therapy. Astrocytomas that were new, WHO grade 3 or 4, IDH1-mutant and ATRX-lost were present in the donors. Study conclusions and caveats: Evidence of vaccine-induced immune responses was documented in about 93% of patients. Pseudoprogression apparently tracked independently of changes in top peripheral T cell clonotypes.

This TCR was sampled from a middle-aged woman with glioma. Source: PBMCs, taken from a glioma patient treated with radiotherapy, temozolomide or both.

The CDR3 sequence is CASSLVGDTGELFF. Here the CDR3 DNA reads TGTGCCAGCAGCTTAGTGGGTGACACCGGGGAGCTGTTTTTT. This chain joins TRBV7-2 and TRBJ2-2; D not resolved. The CDR3 totals 14 residues. Germline V gene data show CDR1 as SGHTA and CDR2 as FQGNSA. V lost 1 base, J lost 3 bases, and 6 bases lay in between.